Listed below are T cell receptor beta chains from one sample, sequenced in a study of shared clonotypes between healthy human individuals. Sequencing was performed with immunoSEQ multiplex PCR; in TCRdb, only in-frame clones are kept and a portion is missing. Seen here are 2 million or so clones, about 95% observed once, and the top ten hold 0.9% to 1.3%. Material: naive CD8+ T cells sorted from blood. These receptor sequences come from a man younger than 35 in good health. The conserved cysteine and the conserved F or W are not part of the CDR3 here. The order of the fields is CDR3 protein, D gene, J gene, V gene. A D gene is named only where the DNA matches it firmly.

CDR3aa: ASSPLTGGTGELF; d_gene: TRBD1; j_gene: TRBJ2-2; v_gene: TRBV14
CDR3aa: ASSEDGGTGLGYGYT; d_gene: -; j_gene: TRBJ1-2; v_gene: TRBV2
CDR3aa: ASSWGTGSYEQY; d_gene: TRBD1; j_gene: TRBJ2-7; v_gene: TRBV5-4
CDR3aa: ASSVFLGTEAF; d_gene: -; j_gene: TRBJ1-1; v_gene: TRBV9
CDR3aa: ASSLPSDFGEF; d_gene: -; j_gene: TRBJ2-1; v_gene: TRBV7-9
CDR3aa: ASSLGGEPQH; d_gene: -; j_gene: TRBJ1-5; v_gene: TRBV7-9
CDR3aa: ASSSSGSEQF; d_gene: TRBD2; j_gene: TRBJ2-1; v_gene: TRBV7-9
CDR3aa: ASRRGGLETQY; d_gene: TRBD2; j_gene: TRBJ2-5; v_gene: TRBV27
CDR3aa: ASSSGTGTGSYGYT; d_gene: TRBD1; j_gene: TRBJ1-2; v_gene: TRBV5-4
CDR3aa: ASSPQAGGFHNEQF; d_gene: TRBD2; j_gene: TRBJ2-1; v_gene: TRBV18
CDR3aa: ASSQVPRVNTGELF; d_gene: -; j_gene: TRBJ2-2; v_gene: TRBV4-1
CDR3aa: ASIQTAEAF; d_gene: -; j_gene: TRBJ1-1; v_gene: TRBV6-5
CDR3aa: ASSLLTRGYTGELF; d_gene: TRBD1; j_gene: TRBJ2-2; v_gene: TRBV27
CDR3aa: ASSLPTGVSEQY; d_gene: TRBD1; j_gene: TRBJ2-7; v_gene: TRBV28
CDR3aa: ASSGEKAF; d_gene: -; j_gene: TRBJ1-1; v_gene: TRBV2
CDR3aa: ASSSGQHYEQY; d_gene: -; j_gene: TRBJ2-7; v_gene: TRBV11-2
CDR3aa: ASSPAGEETQY; d_gene: TRBD2; j_gene: TRBJ2-5; v_gene: TRBV28
CDR3aa: ASSLGTGGRYGYT; d_gene: TRBD1; j_gene: TRBJ1-2; v_gene: TRBV7-9
CDR3aa: ASGGLGNQPQH; d_gene: -; j_gene: TRBJ1-5; v_gene: TRBV6-6
CDR3aa: ASSTVGDRFEYGYT; d_gene: -; j_gene: TRBJ1-2; v_gene: TRBV4-1
CDR3aa: ASSLGVSLEPQH; d_gene: -; j_gene: TRBJ1-5; v_gene: TRBV5-6
CDR3aa: ASSFKWDWETQY; d_gene: -; j_gene: TRBJ2-5; v_gene: TRBV27
CDR3aa: ASSQVAGGYEQY; d_gene: TRBD2; j_gene: TRBJ2-7; v_gene: TRBV4-1
CDR3aa: ASQAGSSPFYEQY; d_gene: -; j_gene: TRBJ2-7; v_gene: TRBV7-9
CDR3aa: ASSSDISYEQY; d_gene: -; j_gene: TRBJ2-7; v_gene: TRBV27
CDR3aa: ASSGLAGGSTDTQY; d_gene: TRBD2; j_gene: TRBJ2-3; v_gene: TRBV27
CDR3aa: ASSSGANYGYT; d_gene: -; j_gene: TRBJ1-2; v_gene: TRBV19
CDR3aa: ASSYSVQRSSYEQY; d_gene: -; j_gene: TRBJ2-7; v_gene: TRBV6-6
CDR3aa: ASSLVVLGTEAF; d_gene: -; j_gene: TRBJ1-1; v_gene: TRBV7-9
CDR3aa: ASSLERGPTDTQY; d_gene: TRBD2; j_gene: TRBJ2-3; v_gene: TRBV13
CDR3aa: ASSLGSLYSYEQY; d_gene: -; j_gene: TRBJ2-7; v_gene: TRBV27
CDR3aa: ATSRTREEDYEQY; d_gene: -; j_gene: TRBJ2-7; v_gene: TRBV15
CDR3aa: ASSLGLVGSYEQF; d_gene: -; j_gene: TRBJ2-1; v_gene: TRBV11-2
CDR3aa: ASSLKGVREKLF; d_gene: -; j_gene: TRBJ1-4; v_gene: TRBV27
CDR3aa: ASSLGQGQNTEAF; d_gene: -; j_gene: TRBJ1-1; v_gene: TRBV7-9
CDR3aa: ASSPIITGGDYQETQY; d_gene: TRBD1; j_gene: TRBJ2-5; v_gene: TRBV19
CDR3aa: ASSVDIDRGPDYGYT; d_gene: TRBD1; j_gene: TRBJ1-2; v_gene: TRBV9
CDR3aa: ASSLKQEYGYT; d_gene: -; j_gene: TRBJ1-2; v_gene: TRBV27
CDR3aa: ASSIYLSYSYEQY; d_gene: -; j_gene: TRBJ2-7; v_gene: TRBV28
CDR3aa: SANSNQPQH; d_gene: -; j_gene: TRBJ1-5; v_gene: TRBV20-1
CDR3aa: ASSPTGPTDNYGYT; d_gene: -; j_gene: TRBJ1-2; v_gene: TRBV18
CDR3aa: ASSPPGTSGTGELF; d_gene: -; j_gene: TRBJ2-2; v_gene: TRBV7-9
CDR3aa: ASSETTGNQPQH; d_gene: -; j_gene: TRBJ1-5; v_gene: TRBV2
CDR3aa: AWSAGSGELF; d_gene: -; j_gene: TRBJ2-2; v_gene: TRBV30
CDR3aa: ASSPPGIVTGELF; d_gene: -; j_gene: TRBJ2-2; v_gene: TRBV28
CDR3aa: ASSESGLAGTYEQY; d_gene: TRBD2; j_gene: TRBJ2-7; v_gene: TRBV10-2
CDR3aa: ASSKHRLLAIEQY; d_gene: -; j_gene: TRBJ2-7; v_gene: TRBV21-1
CDR3aa: AISEPPDLLGTEAF; d_gene: -; j_gene: TRBJ1-1; v_gene: TRBV10-3
CDR3aa: ASSWTGGGDEQY; d_gene: TRBD1; j_gene: TRBJ2-7; v_gene: TRBV5-1
CDR3aa: ASSSSDTQY; d_gene: -; j_gene: TRBJ2-3; v_gene: TRBV13
CDR3aa: ASSLGDWGEKLF; d_gene: -; j_gene: TRBJ1-4; v_gene: TRBV28
CDR3aa: ASSLGNQRF; d_gene: -; j_gene: TRBJ2-1; v_gene: TRBV13